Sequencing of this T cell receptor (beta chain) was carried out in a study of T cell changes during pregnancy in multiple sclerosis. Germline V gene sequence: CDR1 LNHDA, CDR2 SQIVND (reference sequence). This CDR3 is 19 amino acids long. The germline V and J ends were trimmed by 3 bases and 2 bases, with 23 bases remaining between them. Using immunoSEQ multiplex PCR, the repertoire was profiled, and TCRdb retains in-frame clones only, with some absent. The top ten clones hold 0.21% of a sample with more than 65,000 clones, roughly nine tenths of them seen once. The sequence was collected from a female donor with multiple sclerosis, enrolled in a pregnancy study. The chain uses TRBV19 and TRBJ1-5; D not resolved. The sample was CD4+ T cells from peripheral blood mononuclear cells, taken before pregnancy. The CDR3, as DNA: TGTGCCAGTAGTATTGACCACAGCCGTCTGGCCCTGGGCAATCAGCCCCAGCATTTT. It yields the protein CASSIDHSRLALGNQPQHF.